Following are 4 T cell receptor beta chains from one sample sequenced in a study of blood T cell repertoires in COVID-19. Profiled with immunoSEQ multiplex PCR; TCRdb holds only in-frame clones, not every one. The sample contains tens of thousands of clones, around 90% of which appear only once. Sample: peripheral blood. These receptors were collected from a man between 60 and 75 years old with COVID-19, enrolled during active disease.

The CDR3 DNA sequence: TGCGCCAGCAGCTTGGGAGTAGGGACTGGTTCCTACAATGAGCAGTTCTTC. Amino acids: CASSLGVGTGSYNEQFF. The V call is TRBV5-1, the J call TRBJ2-1; maybe TRBD2 (6 bases). Trimming removed 0 bases at V and 1 base at J, with 14 bases between. Germline loops: CDR1 SGHRS, CDR2 YFSETQ. CDR3 size: 17 residues.

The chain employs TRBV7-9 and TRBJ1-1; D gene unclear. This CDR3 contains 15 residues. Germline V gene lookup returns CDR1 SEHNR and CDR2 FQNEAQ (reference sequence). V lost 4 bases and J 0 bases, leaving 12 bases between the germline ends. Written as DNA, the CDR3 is TGTGCCAGCAGCTACCTCGACGGGGTGAACACTGAAGCTTTCTTT. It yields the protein CASSYLDGVNTEAFF.

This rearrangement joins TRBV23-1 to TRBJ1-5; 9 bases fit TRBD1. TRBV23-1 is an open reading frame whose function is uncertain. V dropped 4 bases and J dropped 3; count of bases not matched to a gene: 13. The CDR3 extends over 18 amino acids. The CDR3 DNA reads TGCGCCAGCAGTCTCTACGTTGATGGGACAGGGACCAATCAGCCCCAGCATTTT. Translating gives CASSLYVDGTGTNQPQHF.

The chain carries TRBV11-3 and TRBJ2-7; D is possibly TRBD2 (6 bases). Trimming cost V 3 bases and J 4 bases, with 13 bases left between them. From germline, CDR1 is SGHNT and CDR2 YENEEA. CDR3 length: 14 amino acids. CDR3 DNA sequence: TGTGCCAGCAGCTTCATCGGGAGTGAGTACGAGCAGTACTTC. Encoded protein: CASSFIGSEYEQYF. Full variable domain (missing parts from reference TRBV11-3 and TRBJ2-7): EAGVVQSPRYKIIEKKQPVAFWCNPISGHNTLYWYLQNLGQGPELLIRYENEEAVDDSQLPKDRFSAERLKGVDSTLKIQPAELGDSAVYLCASSFIGSEYEQYFGPGTRLTVT.